Shown below are 4 T cell receptor beta chains from a single sample sequenced in a study of cytomegalovirus exposure and HLA in healthy donors listed by TCRdb under 2017. Preparation of the library involved the immunoSEQ multiplex PCR assay. The multiplex PCR relied on a mix of 60 forward primers for TCR Vbeta segments and 13 reverse primers for TCR Jbeta segments. TCRdb holds this immuneACCESS table with in-frame rearrangements only. Some clones are missing; in checked studies, unresolved V genes explain under half, and the rest has no known cause. Within this sample are under 150,000 clones, with about 71% of them counted one time only. In total, the top ten clones hold over 2% of the sample. The sequenced material came from PBMCs. Receptors originate from a woman aged 55-69 years in good health and CMV-seropositive.

The chain has TRBV4-1 and TRBJ1-4; possible D gene TRBD1, 5 bases. The CDR3 extends over 15 amino acids. Germline values: CDR1 MGHRA, CDR2 YSYEKL. The V and J ends lost 5 bases and 2 bases respectively, with 12 bases between them. The CDR3 DNA sequence: TGCGCCAGCAGCGAGCAAGGGGCTACTAATGAAAAACTGTTTTTT. Its translation is CASSEQGATNEKLFF.

The chain carries TRBV6-5 and TRBJ2-5; D not certain. The V gene lost 2 bases and the J gene lost 2 bases, with 9 bases spanning the gap. This CDR3 has 14 residues. Germline V gene sequence: CDR1 MNHEY, CDR2 SVGAGI. The CDR3 here is CASSYASSQETQYF. The CDR3 DNA reads as TGTGCCAGCAGTTACGCAAGCTCACAAGAGACCCAGTACTTC.

The chain is built from TRBV11-2 and TRBJ2-3, with TRBD2 identical over 9 bases. V shed 1 base and J 5 bases; nucleotides not matched to a gene: 7. This CDR3 contains 16 residues. Germline assignment: CDR1 SGHAT and CDR2 FQNNGV. The DNA for the CDR3 is TGTGCCAGCAGCTTAGGGGCTAGCGGGGTTTTAGATACGCAGTATTTT. Amino acids: CASSLGASGVLDTQYF.

This clone was seen a handful of times. The chain has TRBV6-6 and TRBJ1-5, with TRBD1 as a possible D gene (6 bases). With 4 bases removed from V and 1 base from J, the gap between germline ends came to 8 bases. Per the germline V gene, CDR1 is MNHNY and CDR2 is SVGAGI (reference sequence). The CDR3 totals 14 residues. In DNA form, the CDR3 reads TGTGCCAGCAGTTTACAGGGAAGCAATCAGCCCCAGCATTTT. Amino acids: CASSLQGSNQPQHF.